The source of this T cell receptor (beta chain) is a study of cytomegalovirus exposure and HLA in healthy donors. As for the study in general: A subsequent analysis reported that the roughly 120 validation repertoires were produced on the same platform that had also been used for the 500 to 700 first-cohort repertoires. Study observations and caveats: Researchers catalogued roughly 150 TCR beta chains as cytomegalovirus-associated. Cytomegalovirus status was reportedly diagnosed by the classifier with high specificity and sensitivity. The tendency of first-cohort TCR clusters to co-occur in the 130 or so validation repertoires was identified by a subsequent analysis.

TCRdb keeps only in-frame clones here, not all; method: immunoSEQ multiplex PCR. Of 110,000 to 150,000 clones in the sample, about 83% were seen once. As for this clone: Its cognate antigen is unknown.

The sequenced sample was PBMCs. The origin of this receptor is a woman in her thirties in good health and CMV-seronegative.

The CDR3 nucleotides are TGTGCCAGCAGCTTGGGCCCTACGGGGGAGCAGTACTTC. Translating gives CASSLGPTGEQYF. V usage is TRBV5-8 and J usage is TRBJ2-7; D perhaps matches TRBD2 (5 bases). V was pared by 0 bases and J by 7 bases, with 11 bases between. The CDR3 sequence is 13 residues long. CDR1 and CDR2 from the germline V gene are SGHTS and YDEGEE.